Listed below are T cell receptor beta chains from one sample, sequenced in a study of blood T cell repertoires in COVID-19. Data came from immunoSEQ multiplex PCR; TCRdb stores just in-frame clones and leaves some out. The sample records a few hundred thousand clones, 90% being singletons. The sample was peripheral blood. These TCRs come from a woman between 40 and 55 years old with COVID-19, enrolled during active disease. Each CDR3 is given without its conserved first and last residue. The order of the fields is V gene, D gene, CDR3 protein. D genes are given only for firm matches.

V: TRBV2
D: .
CDR3: ASSEWVSAGSGTAF

V: TRBV5-1
D: TRBD1
CDR3: ASSFGTGIGETQY

V: TRBV30
D: TRBD1
CDR3: AWDRQGPGRGGELF

V: TRBV2
D: .
CDR3: ASSDESRALH

V: TRBV7-3
D: TRBD1
CDR3: ASSFRQGGYT

V: TRBV6-5
D: .
CDR3: ASSYSFTAEAF

V: TRBV10-3
D: .
CDR3: AISGDSLGDTEAF

V: TRBV21-1
D: .
CDR3: ASSKQYNSPLH

V: TRBV4-2
D: .
CDR3: ASSQIPWEIEAF

V: TRBV5-6
D: TRBD1
CDR3: ASSRTGVRNQPQH

V: TRBV27
D: .
CDR3: ASSLSSGGLAKNIQY

V: TRBV6-1
D: .
CDR3: ASSEVTVPDRGQGYT

V: TRBV4-3
D: TRBD1
CDR3: ASSESTGRREKLF

V: TRBV5-4
D: TRBD1
CDR3: ASSTPGTVSSYEQY

V: TRBV4-2
D: .
CDR3: ASSQGGGEADTQY

V: TRBV29-1
D: .
CDR3: SARGGSPSGYT

V: TRBV24-1
D: .
CDR3: ATSEIRGVNEKLF

V: TRBV3-1/TRBV3-2
D: TRBD2
CDR3: ASSLGGERGNEQF

V: TRBV5-6
D: .
CDR3: ASSQISRSYEQY

V: TRBV7-2
D: TRBD1
CDR3: ASSLGDRGQGYT

V: TRBV18
D: TRBD1
CDR3: ASSRWRDRTTEAF

V: TRBV25-1
D: .
CDR3: ASRDSSYEQY

V: TRBV9
D: .
CDR3: ASSEAGTNYEQY

V: TRBV7-2
D: .
CDR3: ASSPPRGVSYNEQF

V: TRBV10-3
D: TRBD1
CDR3: AISMEQGELGKLF

V: TRBV19
D: .
CDR3: ASSIGGRSNTEAF

V: TRBV7-3
D: TRBD1
CDR3: ASSPGQGNTEAF

V: TRBV27
D: .
CDR3: ASSLSGPPYNEQF

V: TRBV27
D: .
CDR3: ASTSKARSPGTGELF

V: TRBV3-1/TRBV3-2
D: TRBD1
CDR3: ASSPGTGTINEQF

V: TRBV19
D: .
CDR3: ASSTPREHQPQH

V: TRBV5-1
D: TRBD2
CDR3: ASSSGLAEPYEQY

V: TRBV20-1
D: .
CDR3: SASEGLTYEQY

V: TRBV2
D: TRBD2
CDR3: ASSARLAGDTDTQY

V: TRBV5-4
D: .
CDR3: ASSPDVAGNSPLH

V: TRBV7-2
D: TRBD2
CDR3: ASSLGGGAGANVLT

V: TRBV28
D: TRBD1
CDR3: ASSFPTGGTEKLF

V: TRBV5-5
D: .
CDR3: ASSRGSEDQPQH

V: TRBV7-2
D: TRBD2
CDR3: ASSLTGTSLSREQF

V: TRBV5-1
D: TRBD1
CDR3: ASSDPTGAAYGYT

V: TRBV7-2
D: .
CDR3: ASSSIYEQY

V: TRBV12-3/TRBV12-4
D: .
CDR3: ASSFFHTEAF

V: TRBV6-5
D: .
CDR3: ASSYSEAFNYGYT

V: TRBV6-2/TRBV6-3
D: TRBD1
CDR3: ASSATGGLVTEAF

V: TRBV19
D: .
CDR3: ASSMTDTGNTIY

V: TRBV27
D: TRBD1
CDR3: ASKPAGQGNSYEQY

V: TRBV30
D: TRBD2
CDR3: AWSVGGFGINEQF

V: TRBV9
D: .
CDR3: ASSVLGASDTQY

V: TRBV7-2
D: .
CDR3: ASSLEYSPYREGYT

V: TRBV19
D: .
CDR3: ATEGGQSYEQY

V: TRBV5-1
D: TRBD2
CDR3: ASTREIAGNYEQY

V: TRBV27
D: TRBD1
CDR3: ASSTSQGTTEAF